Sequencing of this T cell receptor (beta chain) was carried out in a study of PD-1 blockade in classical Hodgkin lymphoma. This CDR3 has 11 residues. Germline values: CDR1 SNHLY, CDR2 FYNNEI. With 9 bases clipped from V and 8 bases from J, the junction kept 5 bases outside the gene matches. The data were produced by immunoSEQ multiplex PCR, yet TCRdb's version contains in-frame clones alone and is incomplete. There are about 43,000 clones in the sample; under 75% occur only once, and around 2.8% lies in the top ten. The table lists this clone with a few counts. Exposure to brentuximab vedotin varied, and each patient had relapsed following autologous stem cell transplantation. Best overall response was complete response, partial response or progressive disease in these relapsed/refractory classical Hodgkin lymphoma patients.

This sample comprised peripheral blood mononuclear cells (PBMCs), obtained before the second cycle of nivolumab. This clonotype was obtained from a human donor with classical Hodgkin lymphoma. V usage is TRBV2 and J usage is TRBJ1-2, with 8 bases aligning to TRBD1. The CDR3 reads CASLGQEGYTF. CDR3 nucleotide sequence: TGTGCCAGTTTGGGACAGGAGGGCTACACCTTC.